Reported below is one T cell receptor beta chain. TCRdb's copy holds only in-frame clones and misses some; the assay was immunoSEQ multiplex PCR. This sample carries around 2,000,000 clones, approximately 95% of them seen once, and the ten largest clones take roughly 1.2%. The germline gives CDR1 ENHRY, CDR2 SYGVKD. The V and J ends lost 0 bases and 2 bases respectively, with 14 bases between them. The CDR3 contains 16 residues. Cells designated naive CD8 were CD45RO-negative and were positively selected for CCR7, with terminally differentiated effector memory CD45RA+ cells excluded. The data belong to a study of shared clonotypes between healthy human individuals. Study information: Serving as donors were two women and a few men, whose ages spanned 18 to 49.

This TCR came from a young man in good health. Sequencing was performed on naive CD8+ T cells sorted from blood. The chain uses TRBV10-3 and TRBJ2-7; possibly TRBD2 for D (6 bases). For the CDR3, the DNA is TGTGCCATCAGTGAGTCGGAGGGACTGGGGACCTACGAGCAGTACTTC. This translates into CAISESEGLGTYEQYF.